The clone carrying this TCR beta chain has just one count. The antigen remains unidentified. Survey level was the resolution at which the v3.0 immunoSEQ assay ran. Sequencing efforts were directed toward roughly 35,000-55,000 T-cell genomes per sample. Assay: immunoSEQ multiplex PCR; the TCRdb copy retains only in-frame clones and omits some. The profile shows approximately 14,000 clones, roughly 83% of them singletons. CDR3 length: 17 residues. Unmatched junction bases numbered 4, after V lost 0 bases and J lost 1 base. The germline CDR1 and CDR2 sequences are SGHRS and YFSETQ. The data originate from a study of long-term antiretroviral therapy in people with HIV. Study background: About a decade before 2015, the earliest samples were taken when ART was typically delayed.

Overall study results and limits: Someone took the blood between about 2003 and 2018, maybe while older ART regimens were in use.

This receptor was identified in a man aged 40-49 years with HIV. The input for sequencing was unsorted PBMCs, taken just before starting antiretroviral therapy. This chain uses TRBV5-1 with TRBJ2-2; 9 nucleotides agree with TRBD1. The CDR3 here is CASSLAEGQGNTGELFF. The CDR3 nucleotides are TGCGCCAGCAGCTTGGCCGAGGGACAGGGGAACACCGGGGAGCTGTTTTTT.